The next 6 T cell receptor beta chains were all read from a single sample in a study of beta chain features in type 1 diabetes. Reverse transcription of all isolated RNA meant that expressed TCRB transcripts were sequenced. Clones were sequenced by immunoSEQ multiplex PCR, and TCRdb holds only the in-frame ones, with some missing. This sample has around 300,000 clones, with more than 9.5% found just once. Sequenced input: naive CD4+ T cells from blood. Source of these receptors: a woman in her 30s in good health.

The chain couples TRBV30 to TRBJ2-1; TRBD1 is a possible D gene (5 bases). V was pared by 2 bases and J by 4 bases, with 15 bases between. In germline, CDR1 is GTSNPN, CDR2 SVGIG (reference sequence). This CDR3 is built from 15 residues. The CDR3 sequence is CAWSSPGHLYNEQFF. The CDR3 DNA follows: TGTGCCTGGAGTTCCCCAGGACACCTTTACAATGAGCAGTTCTTC.

This clone has a handful of counts. In DNA form, the CDR3 reads TGTGCCAGCAGCTTGGCTGGGCAGCGGTACTACGAGCAGTACTTC. As protein: CASSLAGQRYYEQYF. The V gene is TRBV5-4, the J gene TRBJ2-7; perhaps TRBD2 as D (5 bases). Germline values: CDR1 SGHNT, CDR2 YYREEE (reference sequence). The CDR3 has 15 residues. Deletions cut 0 bases from V and 3 bases from J, with 13 bases between.

In its sample, this clone was seen a few times. The V gene is TRBV9, the J gene TRBJ2-7, with 7 bases identical to TRBD2. V gave up 0 bases and J gave up 5 bases; unmatched junction bases: 5. The CDR3 loop spans 14 amino acids. Per germline, CDR1 SGDLS and CDR2 YYNGEE. CDR3 in DNA: TGTGCCAGCAGCGTAGAGTCTAGCGGAAACGAGCAGTACTTC. Amino acid sequence: CASSVESSGNEQYF. The whole variable domain, filled in from reference TRBV9 and TRBJ2-7, reads DSGVTQTPKHLITATGQRVTLRCSPRSGDLSVYWYQQSLDQGLQFLIQYYNGEERAKGNILERFSAQQFPDLHSELNLSSLELGDSALYFCASSVESSGNEQYFGPGTRLTVT.

This clone was picked up a small number of times. The V gene is TRBV7-2, the J gene TRBJ2-4, with 7 nucleotides matching TRBD1. There are 14 residues in the CDR3. Germline values: CDR1 SGHTA, CDR2 FQGNSA. The junction had 4 bases not matched to a gene; V was cut back by 5 bases and J by 3 bases. This CDR3 reads CASSPRTGKNIQYF. DNA for the CDR3: TGTGCCAGCAGCCCTCGGACAGGCAAAAACATTCAGTACTTC.

The chain has TRBV18 and TRBJ2-1; TRBD2 aligns across 10 bases. The CDR3 is 14 residues long. Per the germline V gene, CDR1 is KGHSH and CDR2 is LQKENI. The junction had 6 bases not matched to a gene; V was cut back by 6 bases and J by 7 bases. Here the CDR3 reads CASSRAGGPNEQFF. CDR3 DNA: TGTGCCAGCTCGAGAGCGGGAGGGCCGAATGAGCAGTTCTTC.

This clone occurred a few times. This rearrangement joins TRBV29-1 to TRBJ2-1, with 8 nucleotides matching TRBD2. The CDR3 contains 16 residues. Germline V gene sequence: CDR1 SQVTM, CDR2 ANQGSEA. V was clipped by 4 bases and J by 0 bases; unmatched bases: 8. DNA of the CDR3: TGCAGCGTTGTAACTAGCGGTCATCACTCCTACAATGAGCAGTTCTTC. It codes for CSVVTSGHHSYNEQFF.